One sample yielded the 19 T cell receptor beta chains listed below, sequenced in a study of T cells in Graves' hyperthyroidism and ophthalmopathy (dated by TCRdb to about 2019). The library was generated by multiplex PCR. Sequencing took place on an Illumina HiSeq 2000. The TCR beta CDR3 regions were amplified from the RNA transcripts. A first-round RT-PCR of the TCR CDR3 used the HTBI primer set with the Qiagen OneStep RT-PCR kit. TCRdb itself trimmed the public reads at Q25 with fastp, ran MiXCR and retained productive beta chains. Each entry is one CDR3 protein sequence, shown with its most common DNA and genes. This sample is represented by 480,000 or so distinct CDR3 sequences; 46% of them were singletons. Around 47% of the sample is held by the ten biggest clonotypes. The sequencing sample was made of peripheral blood or thyroid tissue (not recorded which). These receptors came from an adult woman with Graves' disease, either hyperthyroidism or ophthalmopathy (not recorded which).

V gene TRBV9 combines with J gene TRBJ2-5; 8 nucleotides match TRBD2. Germline CDR1 reads SGDLS; CDR2 reads YYNGEE. This CDR3 is built from 12 residues. Trimming at V came to 4 bases and at J to 9 bases, leaving 5 bases not matched to a gene. The CDR3 loop is CASSPGGMAQYF. CDR3 nucleotides: TGTGCCAGCAGCCCGGGGGGGATGGCCCAGTACTTC.

This chain joins TRBV7-9 and TRBJ2-7; tentatively, D is TRBD1 (5 bases). Germline V CDR1 and CDR2: SEHNR, FQNEAQ (reference sequence). Trimming cost V 8 bases and J 6 bases, with 20 bases left between them. This CDR3 spans 14 amino acids. CDR3 loop: CASSPPHRFVEQYF. DNA of the CDR3: TGTGCCAGCTCACCACCCCACAGGTTTGTCGAGCAGTACTTC.

The chain employs TRBV15 and TRBJ2-5; 7 nucleotides align to TRBD2. The CDR3 totals 14 residues. The trim removed 3 bases at V and 5 bases at J, leaving 6 bases unmatched. CDR1 LNHNV and CDR2 YYDKDF come from the germline V gene (reference sequence). DNA of the CDR3: TGTGCCACCAGCAGGGGAGGGGCACGCGAGACCCAGTACTTC. Translation gives CATSRGGARETQYF.

This clonotype was counted only a few times. The chain carries TRBV7-9 and TRBJ1-5, with D possibly TRBD1 on 5 matching bases. The V gene lost 10 bases and the J gene lost 6 bases, with 16 bases spanning the gap. Germline lookup yields CDR1 SEHNR and CDR2 FQNEAQ (reference sequence). The CDR3 has 13 residues. DNA of the CDR3: TGTGCCACCACCCTTGGGGCAAGTCAGCCCCAGCATTTT. This translates into CATTLGASQPQHF. The full variable domain, with the rest looked up from reference TRBV7-9 and TRBJ1-5, is DTGVSQNPRHKITKRGQNVTFRCDPISEHNRLYWYRQTLGQGPEFLTYFQNEAQLEKSRLLSDRFSAERPKGSFSTLEIQRTEQGDSAMYLCATTLGASQPQHFGDGTRLSIL.

This clonotype was picked up many times. The chain is built from TRBV5-1 and TRBJ1-1, with a tentative D call TRBD1 (6 bases). The germline V gene has CDR1 SGHRS and CDR2 YFSETQ. This CDR3 has 17 amino acids. V lost 0 bases and J lost 4, with 19 bases in between. The CDR3 is CASSLGQVTSLGTEAFF. In DNA, the CDR3 is TGCGCCAGCAGCTTGGGACAGGTTACCTCCTTGGGCACTGAAGCTTTCTTT.

The J gene is TRBJ2-2, the V gene TRBV9; a possible D gene is TRBD1 (6 bases). The CDR3 totals 14 residues. Between the trimmed V and J ends, which lost 5 bases and 0 bases, there was a span of 8 bases. The germline V gene has CDR1 SGDLS and CDR2 YYNGEE. The CDR3 loop is CASSGDTNTGELFF. The CDR3 bases are TGTGCCAGCAGTGGGGACACGAACACCGGGGAGCTGTTTTTT.

Concerning this clonotype itself: Because the CDR3 is missing its conserved closing phenylalanine or tryptophan, this is likely a read error. It is unclear where the CDR3 begins or ends on the DNA, so no DNA is shown, and the CDR3 is as TCRdb lists it. V gene TRBV9 combines with J gene TRBJ1-1. Germline CDR1 SGDLS, CDR2 YYNGEE. Termini included, the CDR3 measures 8 amino acids. The CDR3 sequence is CASSGTSI.

V and J are TRBV7-9 and TRBJ1-5; D is unclear. Deletions cut 1 base from V and 0 bases from J, with 7 bases between. Germline V gene lookup returns CDR1 SEHNR and CDR2 FQNEAQ (reference sequence). This CDR3 spans 15 amino acids. The CDR3 region has the DNA TGTGCCAGCAGCTTAGAGGGTCATAGCAATCAGCCCCAGCATTTT. Translation: CASSLEGHSNQPQHF. Full variable domain (missing parts from reference TRBV7-9 and TRBJ1-5): DTGVSQNPRHKITKRGQNVTFRCDPISEHNRLYWYRQTLGQGPEFLTYFQNEAQLEKSRLLSDRFSAERPKGSFSTLEIQRTEQGDSAMYLCASSLEGHSNQPQHFGDGTRLSIL.

In its sample, this clonotype was seen many times. The junction differs from germline at one of its ends, possibly a read error. CDR3: CASSQARDSVF. The CDR3 nucleotides read TGTGCCAGCAGCCAAGCGCGGGACTCAGTATTT. V is TRBV3-1 and J is TRBJ1-1; TRBD1 is a possible D gene (5 bases). The CDR3 is 11 amino acids. Germline assignment: CDR1 LGHDT and CDR2 YNNKEL (reference sequence). The full variable domain, in which reference TRBV3-1 and TRBJ1-1 provide the parts outside the CDR3, is DTAVSQTPKYLVTQMGNDKSIKCEQNLGHDTMYWYKQDSKKFLKIMFSYNNKELIINETVPNRFSPKSPDKAHLNLHINSLELGDSAVYFCASSQARDSVFGQGTRLTVV.

Many counts were recorded for this clonotype. The CDR3 is CASSPRTGTYGYTF. The CDR3 DNA is TGTGCCAGCAGCCCCCGGACAGGGACCTATGGCTACACCTTC. The rearrangement uses TRBV7-2 and TRBJ1-2; 8 positions match TRBD1. The germline gives CDR1 SGHTA, CDR2 FQGNSA. Germline trimming cut 5 bases from V and 4 bases from J; bases unmatched to any gene: 6. This CDR3 region has 14 residues.

This chain joins TRBV25-1 and TRBJ1-4; D gene unclear. Trimming removed 3 bases at V and 8 bases at J, with 10 bases between. CDR1 is MGHDK and CDR2 is SYGVNS in the germline V gene. This CDR3 region has 13 residues. The CDR3 protein is CASSEGSREKLFF. In DNA, the CDR3 is TGTGCCAGCAGTGAGGGGTCAAGAGAAAAACTGTTTTTT.

This clonotype was seen at least ten times. The rearrangement joins TRBV4-3 to TRBJ1-3; D is uncertain. V was cut by 0 bases and J by 0 bases, with 9 bases left in between. The CDR3 runs 16 residues. CDR1 is LGHNA, CDR2 YSLEER, per germline. CDR3: CASSQDRLLSGNTIYF. DNA of the CDR3: TGCGCCAGCAGCCAAGATCGACTACTCTCTGGAAACACCATATATTTT.

This clonotype was picked up many times. The chain is built from TRBV7-9 and TRBJ2-7; 15 bases align to TRBD2. CDR1 SEHNR and CDR2 FQNEAQ come from the germline V gene (reference sequence). The V and J ends lost 5 bases and 3 bases, in that order; junction bases with no gene match: 11. This CDR3 contains 18 residues. CDR3 in amino acids: CASSPRTSGRALGYEQYF. The CDR3 coding sequence is TGTGCCAGCAGCCCAAGGACTAGCGGGAGGGCCTTGGGCTACGAGCAGTACTTC. Full variable domain (missing parts from reference TRBV7-9 and TRBJ2-7): DTGVSQNPRHKITKRGQNVTFRCDPISEHNRLYWYRQTLGQGPEFLTYFQNEAQLEKSRLLSDRFSAERPKGSFSTLEIQRTEQGDSAMYLCASSPRTSGRALGYEQYFGPGTRLTVT.

This clonotype was observed at least ten times. This chain links TRBV20-1 with TRBJ2-7; 10 bases map to TRBD2. Unmatched junction bases numbered 8, after V lost 3 bases and J lost 6 bases. CDR1 DFQATT and CDR2 SNEGSKA come from the germline V gene (reference sequence). This CDR3 has 14 amino acids. The chain's CDR3 is CSASPSGSRIEQYF. CDR3 DNA: TGCAGTGCTAGCCCTAGCGGGAGTAGAATCGAGCAGTACTTC.

This clonotype was found once. V is TRBV7-9 and J is TRBJ2-7; 7 bases fit TRBD2. The trim removed 5 bases at V and 3 bases at J, leaving 7 bases unmatched. This CDR3 comprises 14 residues. Germline-derived CDR1 and CDR2 are SEHNR and FQNEAQ (reference sequence). The CDR3 sequence is CASSPWGGNYEQYF. The CDR3 DNA follows: TGTGCCAGCAGCCCCTGGGGAGGGAACTACGAGCAGTACTTC.

This clonotype was found many times. V gene TRBV7-2 combines with J gene TRBJ1-1, with D perhaps matching TRBD1 (5 bases). V lost 4 bases and J lost 3, with 9 bases in between. There are 13 residues in the CDR3. CDR1 SGHTA and CDR2 FQGNSA come from the germline V gene. CDR3 nucleotides: TGTGCCAGCAGCTCGCTGACAGACACTGAAGCTTTCTTT. Translation gives CASSSLTDTEAFF.

This rearrangement joins TRBV10-3 to TRBJ1-4; a possible D gene is TRBD1 (6 bases). The CDR3 is 16 amino acids. Trimming stripped 10 bases from V and 6 bases from J, with 24 bases between. Looked up from germline, CDR1 is ENHRY and CDR2 is SYGVKD. CDR3 nucleotides: TGTGCCACCTCTGGTGGAACCGGGACACCTCATGAAAAACTGTTTTTT. It is translated as CATSGGTGTPHEKLFF.

This clonotype was counted a few times. The CDR3, as DNA: TGCAGTGCTAGAGATGCTCGAGCGGGGACTGAAGCTTTCTTT. It encodes CSARDARAGTEAFF. V usage is TRBV20-1 and J usage is TRBJ1-1; D gene ambiguous. The V and J ends lost 0 bases and 5 bases respectively, with 13 bases between them. The CDR3 is 14 amino acids. CDR1 and CDR2 (germline): DFQATT, SNEGSKA (reference sequence).

This clonotype has just one count. This chain connects TRBV10-3 to TRBJ2-7, with D maybe TRBD2 (5 bases). Trimming shortened V by 6 bases and J by 3 bases, and 9 bases separated the two germline ends. Germline CDR1 is ENHRY and CDR2 is SYGVKD. The CDR3 is made up of 12 amino acids. In nucleotides, the CDR3 is TGTGCCATCAGGCTCGGGGACTACGAGCAGTACTTC. Protein product: CAIRLGDYEQYF.